This is a list of T cell receptor beta chains from one sample in a study of T cells in Graves' hyperthyroidism and ophthalmopathy. TCRdb used MiXCR to reprocess the multiplex PCR reads, holding one entry per CDR3 protein. The sample lists about 280,000 distinct CDR3 sequences; less than 30% were seen once. Sequenced material: blood. Every receptor here comes from a middle-aged man with Graves' hyperthyroidism that later progressed to Graves' ophthalmopathy. CDR3s include the opening cysteine and the closing phenylalanine or tryptophan. The order of the fields is V gene, J gene, D gene, clone size, CDR3 protein, CDR3 DNA. D genes are given only for firm matches. Not every row has a clone size; where given, it reads once, few, many or a size class.

>TRBV12-3/TRBV12-4|TRBJ2-5|NA|many
CASSLAGGGETQYF
TGTGCCAGCAGTTTAGCGGGAGGGGGAGAGACCCAGTACTTC
>TRBV10-3|TRBJ1-1|NA|many
CAISDRREENTEAFF
TGTGCCATCAGTGATCGGAGGGAGGAGAACACTGAAGCTTTCTTT
>TRBV7-2|TRBJ1-6|NA|many
CASSLRGQINSPLHF
TGTGCCAGCAGCCTGCGAGGACAGATTAATTCACCCCTCCACTTT
>TRBV20-1|TRBJ2-7|NA|many
CSARESGDEQYF
TGCAGTGCTAGAGAGAGCGGAGACGAGCAGTACTTC
>TRBV28|TRBJ1-2|NA|NA
CASSLGRTALYF
TGTGCCAGCAGTTTGGGCAGGACGGCTCTTTACTTC
>TRBV7-8|TRBJ1-3|NA|many
CASSGQNSGNTIYF
TGTGCCAGCAGCGGACAGAACTCTGGAAACACCATATATTTT
>TRBV7-2|TRBJ1-4|NA|many
CASSLGPHSGGKLFF
TGTGCCAGCAGCTTAGGCCCCCATTCCGGGGGAAAACTGTTTTTT
>TRBV28|TRBJ2-5|NA|many
CASSLLVGETQYF
TGTGCCAGCAGTTTGTTAGTAGGAGAGACCCAGTACTTC
>TRBV19|TRBJ2-7|NA|many
CASSFTGTLYEQYF
TGTGCCAGTAGTTTTACGGGGACCCTCTACGAGCAGTACTTC
>TRBV15|TRBJ1-1|NA|many
CATSRRDTEAFF
TGTGCCACCAGCAGGAGGGACACTGAAGCTTTCTTT
>TRBV19|TRBJ2-5|TRBD1|NA
CASSIGQGAETQYF
TGTGCCAGTAGTATCGGACAGGGGGCCGAGACCCAGTACTTC
>TRBV6-5|TRBJ1-2|NA|many
CASTQSGGYTF
TGTGCCAGCACCCAATCGGGAGGCTACACCTTC
>TRBV29-1|TRBJ1-1|NA|many
CSAQLGLNTEAFF
TGCAGCGCCCAACTAGGGTTGAACACTGAAGCTTTCTTT
>TRBV7-8|TRBJ1-2|NA|many
CASSLAGANYGYTF
TGTGCCAGCAGCTTAGCGGGAGCTAACTATGGCTACACCTTC
>TRBV2|TRBJ2-5|NA|NA
CASMEWVAEETQYF
TGTGCCAGCATGGAGTGGGTAGCGGAGGAGACCCAGTACTTC
>TRBV6-2/TRBV6-3|TRBJ1-5|NA|many
CASSYGGQPQHF
TGTGCCAGCAGTTACGGGGGTCAGCCCCAGCATTTT
>TRBV11-1|TRBJ2-7|NA|many
CASSRGWGRGLYEQYF
TGTGCCAGCAGCCGGGGCTGGGGAAGGGGCCTCTACGAGCAGTACTTC
>TRBV6-1|TRBJ1-3|NA|many
CASRELDTIYF
TGTGCCAGCAGGGAACTGGACACCATATATTTT
>TRBV12-3/TRBV12-4|TRBJ2-5|NA|many
CASRTGGLQETQYF
TGTGCCAGCAGAACTGGCGGGCTCCAAGAGACCCAGTACTTC
>TRBV19|TRBJ2-4|TRBD2|NA
CASSIRGTSGEGNIQYF
TGTGCCAGTAGTATTAGGGGGACTAGCGGGGAAGGGAACATTCAGTACTTC
>TRBV7-2|TRBJ2-7|NA|NA
CASSLVFTASYEQYF
TGTGCCAGCAGCTTAGTGTTCACAGCCTCCTACGAGCAGTACTTC
>TRBV11-3|TRBJ2-5|NA|NA
CASRRPGETQYF
TGTGCCAGCAGGCGACCGGGAGAGACCCAGTACTTC
>TRBV5-4|TRBJ1-1|NA|few
CASSSGRGRPLKVFF
TGTGCCAGCAGCTCAGGACGTGGCAGACCACTGAAGGTTTTCTTT
>TRBV6-5|TRBJ1-1|NA|NA
CAALSVTEAFF
TGTGCCGCGTTATCCGTCACTGAAGCTTTCTTT
>TRBV24-1|TRBJ2-5|TRBD2|many
CATRAGGGETQYF
TGTGCCACCAGGGCGGGAGGAGGGGAGACCCAGTACTTC
>TRBV5-1|TRBJ2-1|NA|NA
CASSLGHNEQFF
TGCGCCAGCAGCTTGGGTCACAATGAGCAGTTCTTC
>TRBV28|TRBJ1-1|NA|many
CASSLWAEAFF
TGTGCCAGCAGTTTATGGGCTGAAGCTTTCTTT
>TRBV12-3/TRBV12-4|TRBJ2-6|NA|NA
CASSLDRPGSGANVLTF
TGTGCCAGCAGTTTAGACAGGCCTGGCTCTGGGGCCAACGTCCTGACTTTC
>TRBV28|TRBJ2-7|NA|NA
CASSSGANYEQYF
TGTGCCAGCAGCTCAGGGGCTAACTACGAGCAGTACTTC
>TRBV4-2|TRBJ2-7|NA|many
CASSKGEGDHEQYF
TGTGCCAGCAGCAAAGGTGAAGGGGATCACGAGCAGTACTTC
>TRBV7-3|TRBJ2-6|NA|NA
CASSQIGLSGANVLTF
TGTGCCAGCAGCCAAATCGGGCTCTCTGGGGCCAACGTCCTGACTTTC
>TRBV28|TRBJ2-2|NA|few
CASSFIPQGGRTNTGELFF
TGTGCCAGCAGTTTTATACCACAAGGGGGGCGGACGAACACCGGGGAGCTGTTTTTT
>TRBV18|TRBJ2-7|TRBD2|few
CASSPRASGGSGEQYF
TGTGCCAGCTCACCACGGGCTAGCGGGGGTTCTGGCGAGCAGTACTTC
>TRBV12-3/TRBV12-4|TRBJ2-7|TRBD2|NA
CASSPTTSGDYEQYF
TGTGCCAGCAGCCCCACGACTAGCGGGGACTACGAGCAGTACTTC
>TRBV18|TRBJ2-7|TRBD1|NA
CASSPAGQGGYEQYF
TGTGCCAGCTCACCTGCGGGACAGGGGGGTTACGAGCAGTACTTC
>TRBV20-1|TRBJ2-7|NA|many
CSARDRQAVSYEQYF
TGCAGTGCTAGAGATAGGCAGGCCGTATCCTACGAGCAGTACTTC
>TRBV12-3/TRBV12-4|TRBJ2-7|TRBD2|many
CASSSSGTTPLEQYF
TGTGCCAGCAGTTCATCCGGGACTACTCCCTTGGAGCAGTACTTC
>TRBV12-3/TRBV12-4|TRBJ1-1|NA|NA
CASSPQEYANTEAFF
TGTGCCAGCAGTCCCCAGGAGTACGCGAACACTGAAGCTTTCTTT
>TRBV12-3/TRBV12-4|TRBJ2-7|NA|many
CASRGTTAYEQYF
TGTGCCAGCAGAGGGACGACCGCCTACGAGCAGTACTTC
>TRBV6-2/TRBV6-3|TRBJ2-7|TRBD2|NA
CASSSWLAGSYEQYF
TGTGCCAGCAGTTCTTGGCTAGCGGGTTCCTACGAGCAGTACTTC
>TRBV18|TRBJ1-3|TRBD1|many
CASSPDRGGNTIYF
TGTGCCAGCTCACCGGACAGGGGTGGAAACACCATATATTTT
>TRBV7-9|TRBJ1-1|NA|many
CASSLDSRTEAFF
TGTGCCAGCAGCTTGGACAGTCGGACTGAAGCTTTCTTT
>TRBV6-5|TRBJ1-2|NA|NA
CASSYGRGANYGYTF
TGTGCCAGCAGTTACGGAAGGGGGGCGAACTATGGCTACACCTTC
>TRBV19|TRBJ2-7|TRBD2|many
CASSIGSGGEQYF
TGTGCCAGTAGTATAGGTAGCGGGGGCGAGCAGTACTTC
>TRBV6-2/TRBV6-3|TRBJ2-5|NA|NA
CASSPRGGEETQYF
TGTGCCAGCAGTCCTCGTGGGGGCGAAGAGACCCAGTACTTC
>TRBV12-3/TRBV12-4|TRBJ2-7|NA|NA
CASTPAGRDEQYF
TGTGCCAGCACTCCTGCGGGGCGGGACGAGCAGTACTTC
>TRBV6-5|TRBJ1-1|TRBD1|NA
CASSSTGGTNTEAFF
TGTGCCAGCAGTTCGACAGGGGGCACGAACACTGAAGCTTTCTTT
>TRBV9|TRBJ2-7|NA|many
CASSVGSGILREQYF
TGTGCCAGCAGCGTAGGCTCGGGGATTTTACGAGAGCAGTACTTC
>TRBV6-5|TRBJ2-7|TRBD2|many
CASSYLTSGSYEQYF
TGTGCCAGCAGTTACTTGACTAGCGGGAGTTACGAGCAGTACTTC
>TRBV7-2|TRBJ1-1|NA|NA
CASSLAVAAFF
TGTGCCAGCAGCTTAGCCGTGGCGGCTTTCTTT
>TRBV20-1|TRBJ2-7|TRBD2|many
CSASGTSGSRVGEQYF
TGCAGTGCTAGTGGGACTAGCGGGAGTCGGGTCGGCGAGCAGTACTTC
>TRBV12-3/TRBV12-4|TRBJ2-7|NA|many
CASSVAEIYEQYF
TGTGCCAGCAGTGTGGCGGAAATCTACGAGCAGTACTTC
>TRBV11-1|TRBJ2-7|NA|many
CASSLKWVDSRSEQYF
TGTGCCAGCAGCTTAAAATGGGTTGACTCTCGTAGCGAGCAGTACTTC
>TRBV12-3/TRBV12-4|TRBJ2-7|NA|once
CASSQDQKDEQYF
TGTGCCAGCAGTCAAGACCAGAAAGACGAGCAGTACTTC
>TRBV11-3|TRBJ1-1|NA|NA
CASRPGGQAYTEAFF
TGTGCCAGCAGGCCCGGGGGGCAGGCATACACTGAAGCTTTCTTT
>TRBV30|TRBJ2-7|TRBD2|many
CAWSDRGLTYEQYF
TGTGCCTGGAGTGATAGGGGACTAACCTACGAGCAGTACTTC
>TRBV20-1|TRBJ2-7|NA|many
CSARDIESEQYF
TGCAGTGCTAGAGATATTGAATCCGAGCAGTACTTC
>TRBV3-1|TRBJ2-7|NA|many
CASSDSGGYYEQYF
TGTGCCAGCAGCGATAGCGGAGGATACTACGAGCAGTACTTC
>TRBV19|TRBJ2-2|TRBD2|few
CASSTGTSDTGELFF
TGTGCCAGTAGTACCGGGACTAGCGACACCGGGGAGCTGTTTTTT